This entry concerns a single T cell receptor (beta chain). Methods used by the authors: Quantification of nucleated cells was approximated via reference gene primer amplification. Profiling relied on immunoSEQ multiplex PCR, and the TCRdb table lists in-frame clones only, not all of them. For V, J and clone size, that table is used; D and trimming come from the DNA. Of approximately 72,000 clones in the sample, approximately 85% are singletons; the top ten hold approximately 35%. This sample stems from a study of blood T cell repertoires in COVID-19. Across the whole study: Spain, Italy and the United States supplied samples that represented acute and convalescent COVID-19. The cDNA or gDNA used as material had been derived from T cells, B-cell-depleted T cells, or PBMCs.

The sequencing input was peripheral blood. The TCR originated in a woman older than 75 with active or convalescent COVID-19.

The CDR3 sequence: CASSVFPGTGAHTF. The DNA for the CDR3 is TGTGCCAGCAGCGTGTTTCCCGGGACAGGGGCCCACACCTTC. This chain uses TRBV9 with TRBJ1-2; 10 bases are shared with TRBD1. Per the germline V gene, CDR1 is SGDLS and CDR2 is YYNGEE. The CDR3 has 14 amino acids. Losses at the gene ends were 2 bases for V and 12 bases for J; bases not matched to a gene: 10.